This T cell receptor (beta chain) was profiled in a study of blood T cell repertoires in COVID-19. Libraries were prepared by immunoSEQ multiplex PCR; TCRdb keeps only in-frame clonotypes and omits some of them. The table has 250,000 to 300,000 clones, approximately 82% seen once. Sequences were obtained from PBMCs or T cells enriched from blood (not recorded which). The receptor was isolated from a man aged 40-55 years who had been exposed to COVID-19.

CDR3 amino acids: CASSLPGQGHTGELFF. The CDR3 coding sequence is TGTGCCAGCAGCTTGCCGGGACAGGGGCACACCGGGGAGCTGTTTTTT. J is TRBJ2-2 and V is TRBV7-8, with 10 bases matching TRBD1. The V segment lost 3 bases and the J segment 3 bases; nucleotides outside the gene matches: 4. Per the germline V gene, CDR1 is SGHVS and CDR2 is FQNEAQ. The CDR3 length is 16 residues.